This entry concerns a single TCR beta chain. What it binds is unknown. This specimen belongs to a study of graft-versus-host responses after intestinal transplantation. In the study overall: In this cohort, recipients had multivisceral, liver-intestinal, or isolated intestinal transplants. Every recipient underwent anti-thymocyte globulin induction, then tacrolimus and steroids for three to four years.

The germline gives CDR1 SNHLY, CDR2 FYNNEI. The J segment lost 0 bases and the V segment lost 7 bases, leaving 7 bases of the junction unmatched. CDR3 length: 16 amino acids. Study findings and constraints: Peak circulating GvH clone levels tracked with early post-transplant HvG declines. The recipient marrow held GvH clones, and some of them showed up first in ileum or blood.

TCRdb's copy holds only in-frame clones and misses some; the assay was immunoSEQ multiplex PCR. The sample has approximately 76,000 clones, 84% seen once. The V call is TRBV2, the J call TRBJ1-3, with 9 bases that match TRBD1. The sequence came from a human donor who was the organ donor for an intestinal transplant. The sequencing used unstimulated CD4+ T cells sorted from spleen or lymph node cells, collected before transplant. The CDR3 protein is CASTTDRGYSGNTIYF. In nucleotides, the CDR3 is TGTGCCAGCACCACGGACAGGGGCTACTCTGGAAACACCATATATTTT.